This TCR beta chain was recorded in a study of human T cells and chemical hapten exposure. Whole-study context: A patient group, mainly female, showed alopecia areata, totalis or universalis. The study, taken as a whole, reports: Healthy individuals' immune responses may differ from those of donors, who had alopecia.

This clonotype was observed many times. Its cognate antigen is unknown. TCRdb passed the RACE reads through MiXCR, listing each CDR3 protein once. The table has around 67,000 distinct CDR3 sequences, around 8.8% seen once. Specified time point: patch test 2, 6 weeks after DPC sensitization. Treatment indicated: therapeutic diphenylcyclopropenone sensitization with weekly scalp DPC. Each donor was an alopecia patient between 18 and 70 years of age who qualified for DPC. Extraction yielded total RNA from whole blood (unfractionated). This CDR3 contains 14 residues. V lost 8 bases and J 4 bases, leaving 18 bases between the germline ends. Germline V gene sequence: CDR1 MNHEY, CDR2 SVGEGT.

The rearrangement links TRBV6-2 or TRBV6-3 to TRBJ2-7; D is ambiguous. This TCR was recovered from a woman aged 45-65 years with alopecia areata. Some clones in this sample may be carry-over from other donors' samples. Sequences were derived from whole blood, sampled in connection with sensitization to the hapten diphenylcyclopropenone (DPC). The CDR3 reads CASRYGTIPYEQYF. CDR3 bases: TGTGCCAGCCGATACGGTACTATACCATACGAGCAGTACTTC.